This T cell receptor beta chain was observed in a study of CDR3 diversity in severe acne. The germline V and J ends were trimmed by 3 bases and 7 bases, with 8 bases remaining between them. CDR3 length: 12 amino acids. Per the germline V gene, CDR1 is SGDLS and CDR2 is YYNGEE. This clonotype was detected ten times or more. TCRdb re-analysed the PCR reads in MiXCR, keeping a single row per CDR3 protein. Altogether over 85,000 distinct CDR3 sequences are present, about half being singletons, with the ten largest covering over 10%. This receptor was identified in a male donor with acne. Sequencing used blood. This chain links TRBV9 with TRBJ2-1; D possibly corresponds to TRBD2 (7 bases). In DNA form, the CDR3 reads TGTGCCAGCAGCGAGGGGGGGAATGAGCAGTTCTTC. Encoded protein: CASSEGGNEQFF.